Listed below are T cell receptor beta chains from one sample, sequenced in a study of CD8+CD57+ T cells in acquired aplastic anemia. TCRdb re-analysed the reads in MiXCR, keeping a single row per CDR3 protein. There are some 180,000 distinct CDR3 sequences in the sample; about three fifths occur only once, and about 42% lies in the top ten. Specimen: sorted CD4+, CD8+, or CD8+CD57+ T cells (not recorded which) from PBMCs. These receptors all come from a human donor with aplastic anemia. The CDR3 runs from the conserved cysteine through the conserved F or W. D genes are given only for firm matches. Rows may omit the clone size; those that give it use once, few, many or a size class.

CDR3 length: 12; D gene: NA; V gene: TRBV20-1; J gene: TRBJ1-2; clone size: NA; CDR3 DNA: TGCAGTGCCGCCGGGACGGGCTATGGCTACACCTTC; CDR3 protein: CSAAGTGYGYTF
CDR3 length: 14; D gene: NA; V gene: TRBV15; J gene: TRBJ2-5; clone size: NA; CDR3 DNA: TGTGCCACCAGCATTGTAGGGAACCAAGAGGCCCAGTACTTC; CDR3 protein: CATSIVGNQEAQYF
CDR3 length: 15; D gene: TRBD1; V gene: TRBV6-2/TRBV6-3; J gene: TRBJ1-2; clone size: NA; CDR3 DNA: TGTACCAGCAGTCCCGGGACAGGAACACGAGGTGGCTACACCTTC; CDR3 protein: CTSSPGTGTRGGYTF
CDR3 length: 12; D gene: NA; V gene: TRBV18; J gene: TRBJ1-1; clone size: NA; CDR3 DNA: TGTGCCAGCTCACGGGACTCCGAAGGCGCTTTCTTT; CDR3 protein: CASSRDSEGAFF
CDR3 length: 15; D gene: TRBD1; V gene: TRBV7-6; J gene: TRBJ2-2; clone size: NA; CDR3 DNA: TGTGCCAGCAAGTCCGGGACAGGGGACACCGGGGAGCTGTTTTTT; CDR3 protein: CASKSGTGDTGELFF
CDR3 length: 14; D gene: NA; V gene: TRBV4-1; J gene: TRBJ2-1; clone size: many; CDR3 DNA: TGCGCCAGCAAAGAGACAAACCTTTACAATGAGCAGTTCTTC; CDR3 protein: CASKETNLYNEQFF
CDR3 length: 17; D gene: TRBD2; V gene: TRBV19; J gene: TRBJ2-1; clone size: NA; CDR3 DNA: TGTGCCAGTAGTACAACCGGGACTCGCGGGGGGTGGAATGAGCAGTTCTTC; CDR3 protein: CASSTTGTRGGWNEQFF
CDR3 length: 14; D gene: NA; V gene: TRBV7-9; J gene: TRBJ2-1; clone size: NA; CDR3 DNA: TGTGCCAGCAGCTTGACCGTTACCGACAATGAGCAGTTCTTC; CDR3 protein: CASSLTVTDNEQFF
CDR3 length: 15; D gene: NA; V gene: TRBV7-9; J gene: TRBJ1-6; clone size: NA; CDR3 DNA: TGTGCCAGCAGCTTAGTCGGGGGTAAGGGATCACCCCTCCACTTT; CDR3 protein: CASSLVGGKGSPLHF
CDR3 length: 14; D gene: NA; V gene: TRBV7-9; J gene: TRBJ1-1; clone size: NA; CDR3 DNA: TGTGCCAGCACCCACGAGAGAGTGAACACTGAAGCTTTCTTT; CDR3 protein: CASTHERVNTEAFF
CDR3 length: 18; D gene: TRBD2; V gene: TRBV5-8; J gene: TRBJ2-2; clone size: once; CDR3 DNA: TGTGCCAGCAGCTTGCCCCGACTAGCGGGGGGAAACACCGGGGAGCTGTTTTTT; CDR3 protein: CASSLPRLAGGNTGELFF
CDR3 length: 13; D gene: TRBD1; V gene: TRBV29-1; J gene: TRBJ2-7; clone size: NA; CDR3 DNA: TGCAGCGTCCGGGACAGGGGCGCCTACGAGCAGTACTTC; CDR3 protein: CSVRDRGAYEQYF
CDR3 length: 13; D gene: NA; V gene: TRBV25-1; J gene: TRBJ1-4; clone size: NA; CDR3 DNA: TGTGCCAGCACAGGGACGACTAATGAAAAACTGTTTTTT; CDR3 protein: CASTGTTNEKLFF
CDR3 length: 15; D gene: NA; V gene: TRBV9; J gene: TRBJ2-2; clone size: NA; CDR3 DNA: TGTGCCAGCAGTCCGGGACACCTGAACACCGGGGAGCTGTTTTTT; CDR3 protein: CASSPGHLNTGELFF
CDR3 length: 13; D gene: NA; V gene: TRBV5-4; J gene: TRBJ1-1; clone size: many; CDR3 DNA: TGTGCCAGCAGCCCCGGGGGGTACACTGAAGCTTTCTTT; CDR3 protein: CASSPGGYTEAFF
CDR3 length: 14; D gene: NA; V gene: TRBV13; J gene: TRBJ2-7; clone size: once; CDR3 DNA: TGTGCCGGCAGCTTAGGCATGGACAGCTACGAGCAGTACTTC; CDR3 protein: CAGSLGMDSYEQYF
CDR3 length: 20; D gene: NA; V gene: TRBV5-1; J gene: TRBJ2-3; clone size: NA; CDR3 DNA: TGCGCCAGCAGCATGCGGCGGGTGACAGGACTCAACCCCCACGCGGATACGCAGTATTTT; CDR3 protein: CASSMRRVTGLNPHADTQYF
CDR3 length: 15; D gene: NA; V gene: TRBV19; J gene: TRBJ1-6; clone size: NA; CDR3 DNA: TGTGCCAGTAGTGCCATGGGGGCCCTTAATTCACCCCTCCACTTT; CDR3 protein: CASSAMGALNSPLHF
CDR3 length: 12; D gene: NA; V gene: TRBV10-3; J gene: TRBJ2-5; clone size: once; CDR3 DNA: TGTGCCAGCAGATGGGTCCAAGAGACCCAGTACTTC; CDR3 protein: CASRWVQETQYF
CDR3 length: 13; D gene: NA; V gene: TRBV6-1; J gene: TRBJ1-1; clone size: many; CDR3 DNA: TGTGCCAGCAGTGGGATGGTGAACACTGAAGCTTTCTTT; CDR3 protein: CASSGMVNTEAFF
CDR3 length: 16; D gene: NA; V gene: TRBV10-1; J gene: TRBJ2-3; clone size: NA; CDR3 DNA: TGCGCCAGCAGTGAGTCGGCCCTAAGAGAGGCAGATACGCAGTATTTT; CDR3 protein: CASSESALREADTQYF
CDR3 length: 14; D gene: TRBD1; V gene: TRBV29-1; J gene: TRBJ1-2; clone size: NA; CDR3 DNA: TGCAGCCTAGAGTTGGCAGGGGGTTCCTATGGCTACACCTTC; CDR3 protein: CSLELAGGSYGYTF
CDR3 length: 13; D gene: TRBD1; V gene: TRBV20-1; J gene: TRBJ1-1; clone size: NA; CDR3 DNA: TGCAGTGCTGACAGGGGCCTGAACACTGAAGCTTTCTTT; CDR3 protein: CSADRGLNTEAFF
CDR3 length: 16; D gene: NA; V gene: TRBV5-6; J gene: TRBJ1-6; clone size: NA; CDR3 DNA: TGTGCCAGCAGCTTGGGCCTGCGGGGGAGTAATTCACCCCTCCACTTT; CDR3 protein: CASSLGLRGSNSPLHF
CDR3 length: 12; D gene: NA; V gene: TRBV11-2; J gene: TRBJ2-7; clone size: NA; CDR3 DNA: TGTGCCAGCAGCTTAGACTCCGTTGAGCAGTACTTC; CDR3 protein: CASSLDSVEQYF
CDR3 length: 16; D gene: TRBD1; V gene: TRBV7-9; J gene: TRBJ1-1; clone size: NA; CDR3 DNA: TGTGCCAGCAGATCAAGGACAGGGCTTGTTGGCACTGAAGCTTTCTTT; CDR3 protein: CASRSRTGLVGTEAFF
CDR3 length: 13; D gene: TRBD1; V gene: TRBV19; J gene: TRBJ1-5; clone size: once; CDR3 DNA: TGTGCCAGTAGTAGGGACAGGTTTGTGCCCCAGCATTTT; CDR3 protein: CASSRDRFVPQHF
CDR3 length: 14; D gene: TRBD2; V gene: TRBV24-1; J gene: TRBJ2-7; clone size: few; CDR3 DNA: TGTGCCACCCTAGCGGGAGGGGGAACCTACGAGCAGTACTTC; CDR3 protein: CATLAGGGTYEQYF
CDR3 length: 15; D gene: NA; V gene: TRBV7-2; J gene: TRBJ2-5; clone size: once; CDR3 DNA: TGTGCCAGCAGCCCCTACTTGGGGGCGGCAGAGACCCAGTACTTC; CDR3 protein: CASSPYLGAAETQYF
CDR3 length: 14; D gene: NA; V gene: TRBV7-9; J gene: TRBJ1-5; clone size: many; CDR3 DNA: TGTGCCAGCAGCGCCTCCGTAGGCAATCAGCCCCAGCATTTT; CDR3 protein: CASSASVGNQPQHF
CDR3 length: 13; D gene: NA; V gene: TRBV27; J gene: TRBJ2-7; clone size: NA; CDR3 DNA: TGTGCCAGCAGTTACTACCTCGGGGAAGAGCAGTACTTC; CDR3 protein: CASSYYLGEEQYF
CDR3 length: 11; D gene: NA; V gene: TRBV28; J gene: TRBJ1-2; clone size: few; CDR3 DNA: TGTGCCAGCAGTTATCACGATGGCTACACCTTC; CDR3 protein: CASSYHDGYTF
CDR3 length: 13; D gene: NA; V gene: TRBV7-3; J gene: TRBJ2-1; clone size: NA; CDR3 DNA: TGTGCTAGCAGCTTTTTGACTCGCAATGAGCAGTTCTTC; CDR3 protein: CASSFLTRNEQFF
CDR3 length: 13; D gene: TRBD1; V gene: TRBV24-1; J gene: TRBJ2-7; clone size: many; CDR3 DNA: TGTGCCACCAGCCCCGGGACAGGGCCCGAGCAGTACTTC; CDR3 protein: CATSPGTGPEQYF
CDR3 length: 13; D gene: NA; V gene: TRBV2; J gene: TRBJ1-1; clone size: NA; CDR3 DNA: TGTGCCAGCATTCTAGGCCTGAACACTGAAGCTTTCTTT; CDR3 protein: CASILGLNTEAFF
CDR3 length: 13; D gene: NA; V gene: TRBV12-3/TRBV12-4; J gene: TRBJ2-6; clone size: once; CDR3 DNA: TGTGCCAGCAGCCATTCTGGGGGGCACACTGAAGCTTTC; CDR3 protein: CASSHSGGHTEAF
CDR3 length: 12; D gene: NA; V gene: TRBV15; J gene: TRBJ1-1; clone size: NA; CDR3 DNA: TGTGCCACCAGCAGAGATAACACTGAAGCTTTCTTT; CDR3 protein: CATSRDNTEAFF
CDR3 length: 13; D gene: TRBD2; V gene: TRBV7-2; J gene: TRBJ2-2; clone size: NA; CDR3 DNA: TGTGCCAGCAGCAAAAGGACTAGCGGGGAGCTGTTTTTT; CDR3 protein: CASSKRTSGELFF
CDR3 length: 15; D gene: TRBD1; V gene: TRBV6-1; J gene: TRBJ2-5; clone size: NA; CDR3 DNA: TGTGCCAGCAGTTACCCGGGACAGGGTGTGGAGACCCAGTACTTC; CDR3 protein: CASSYPGQGVETQYF
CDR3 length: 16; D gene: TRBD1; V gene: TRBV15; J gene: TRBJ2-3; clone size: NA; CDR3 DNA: TGTGCCACCAGCAGACCCCGGACAGGGGGCACAGATACGCAGTATTTT; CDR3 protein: CATSRPRTGGTDTQYF
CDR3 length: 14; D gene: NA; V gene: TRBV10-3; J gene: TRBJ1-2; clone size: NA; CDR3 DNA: TGTGCCACCAGGGACGGAAAACGTGGCTATGGCTACACCTTC; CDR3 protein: CATRDGKRGYGYTF
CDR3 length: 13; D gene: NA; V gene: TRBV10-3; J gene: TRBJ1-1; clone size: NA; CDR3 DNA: TGTGCCATCAGTGGCAGTGAGGGCACTGAAGCTTTCTTT; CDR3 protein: CAISGSEGTEAFF
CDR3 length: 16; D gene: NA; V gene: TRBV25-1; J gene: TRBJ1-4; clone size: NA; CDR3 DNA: TGTGCCAGCCGTGCTATCGGTAGCGCAACTAATGAAAAACTGTTTTTT; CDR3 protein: CASRAIGSATNEKLFF
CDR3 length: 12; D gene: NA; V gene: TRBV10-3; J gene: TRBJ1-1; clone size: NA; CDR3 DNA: TGTGCCATCAGTGGCCAGAACACTGAAGCTTTCTTT; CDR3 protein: CAISGQNTEAFF
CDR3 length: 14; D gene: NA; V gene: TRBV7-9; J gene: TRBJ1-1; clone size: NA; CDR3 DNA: TGTGCCAGCAGCTTAGCCGGATCCAACACTGAAGCTTTCTTT; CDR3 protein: CASSLAGSNTEAFF
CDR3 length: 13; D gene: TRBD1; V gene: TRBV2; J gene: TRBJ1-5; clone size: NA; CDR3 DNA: TGTGCCAGCAGTGGGACAGGGGGTCAGCCCCAGCATTTT; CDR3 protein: CASSGTGGQPQHF
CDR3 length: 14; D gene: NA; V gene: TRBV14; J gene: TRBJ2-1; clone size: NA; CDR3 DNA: TGTGCCAGCAGCCTACGAAGGGGATACAATGAGCAGTTCTTC; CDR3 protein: CASSLRRGYNEQFF
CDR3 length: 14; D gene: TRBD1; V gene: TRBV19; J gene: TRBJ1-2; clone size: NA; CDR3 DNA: TGTGCCGGGAAACGGGACAGAGCCTACTACGGCTACACCTTC; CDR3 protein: CAGKRDRAYYGYTF
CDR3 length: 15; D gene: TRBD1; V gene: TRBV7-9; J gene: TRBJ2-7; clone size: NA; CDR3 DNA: TGTGCCAGCAGCAGGGGACAGGGATTCTCCTACGAGCAGTACTTC; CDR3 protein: CASSRGQGFSYEQYF
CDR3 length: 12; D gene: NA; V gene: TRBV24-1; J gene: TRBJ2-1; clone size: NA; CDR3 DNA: TGTGCCACCAGTGACCCGAAGAATGAGCAGTTCTTC; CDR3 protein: CATSDPKNEQFF
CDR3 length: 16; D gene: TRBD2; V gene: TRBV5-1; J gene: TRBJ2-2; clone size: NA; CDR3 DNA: TGCGCCAGCAGCTTGGATCCTAGCGGGAACACCGGGGAGCTGTTTTTT; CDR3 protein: CASSLDPSGNTGELFF
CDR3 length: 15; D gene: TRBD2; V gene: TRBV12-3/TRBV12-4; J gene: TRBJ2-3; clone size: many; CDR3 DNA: TGTGCCAGCAGAGGACTAGCGGTTATCACAGATACGCAGTATTTT; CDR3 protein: CASRGLAVITDTQYF
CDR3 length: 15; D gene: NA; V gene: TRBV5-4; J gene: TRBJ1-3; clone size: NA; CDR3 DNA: TGTGCCAGCAGCTTGGCGGGCACTTCCGGAAACACCATATATTTT; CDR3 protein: CASSLAGTSGNTIYF
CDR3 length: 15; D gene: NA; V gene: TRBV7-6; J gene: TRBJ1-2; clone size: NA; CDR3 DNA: TGTGCCAGCAGCTTAGAGGGTGGGTTGCCTTATGGCTACACCTTC; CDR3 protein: CASSLEGGLPYGYTF
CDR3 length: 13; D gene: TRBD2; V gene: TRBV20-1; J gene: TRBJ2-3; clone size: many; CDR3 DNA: TGCAGTGCTACCGGACTAGTCTTGGATACGCAGTATTTT; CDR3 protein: CSATGLVLDTQYF
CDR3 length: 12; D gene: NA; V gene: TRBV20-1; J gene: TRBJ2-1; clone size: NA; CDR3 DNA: TGCAGTGCTAGGGGGGTTAACAGACCCTACTTCTTC; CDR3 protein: CSARGVNRPYFF
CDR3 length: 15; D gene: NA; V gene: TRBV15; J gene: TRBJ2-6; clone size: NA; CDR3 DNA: TGTGCCACCAGCATCCGTGGGACCGGGGCCAACGTACTGACTTTC; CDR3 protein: CATSIRGTGANVLTF
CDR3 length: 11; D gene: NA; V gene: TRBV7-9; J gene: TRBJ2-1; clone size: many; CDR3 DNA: TGTGCCAGCAGCTTAGACCGGCCGCAGTTCTTC; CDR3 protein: CASSLDRPQFF
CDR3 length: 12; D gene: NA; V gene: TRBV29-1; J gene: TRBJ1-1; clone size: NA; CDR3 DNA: TGCAGCGTTGAAGCATTGGGCGGCCTGGCTTTCTTT; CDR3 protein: CSVEALGGLAFF
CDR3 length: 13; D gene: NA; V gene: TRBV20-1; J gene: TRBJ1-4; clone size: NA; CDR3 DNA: TGCAGTGCGCCGACAAGGGTTAATGAAAAACTGTTTTTT; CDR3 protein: CSAPTRVNEKLFF